This T cell receptor (beta chain) derives from a study of shared clonotypes between healthy human individuals. J was trimmed by 4 bases and V by 3 bases; bases with no gene match: 10. Per the germline V gene, CDR1 is SGHRS and CDR2 is YFSETQ. CDR3 length equals 18 residues. Concerning this clone itself: As yet, its antigen is unknown.

The authors loaded 200 ng DNA, 28,000 or so T cell genomes, into sorted-subset replicate PCRs. Original handling: ImmunoSEQ output held junction-only sequences without quality scores, so filtering differed. Using immunoSEQ multiplex PCR, the repertoire was profiled, and TCRdb retains in-frame clones only, with some absent. That table gives V, J and clone size, and the DNA gave D and trimming. The data show approximately 2.1 million clones, with approximately 95% seen just once and 0.35% to 0.5% held by the top ten. General observations from the study: Generation probabilities were higher for clonotypes shared across all four sorted-subset donors than for unshared ones.

The gene calls are TRBV5-1 and TRBJ2-2; 12 bases are shared with TRBD1. This receptor was identified in a man aged 18 to 29 in good health. Some clones in this sample may be carry-over from other donors' samples. Source material: naive CD4+ T cells from PBMCs. The subset: CD45RA+ positively selected. CDR3 DNA sequence: TGCGCCAGCAGCTCGGGACAGGGGGCGAATAAAGGCACCGGGGAGCTGTTTTTT. Translated: CASSSGQGANKGTGELFF.